These 3 T cell receptor beta chains share one sample of origin, sequenced in a study of blood T cell repertoires in COVID-19. Some clones are missing from TCRdb's copy, which holds only in-frame ones; the method was immunoSEQ multiplex PCR. Of about 200,000 clones in the sample, about 82% were seen once. The sample comprised PBMCs or T cells enriched from blood (not recorded which). The receptor source for this set is a middle-aged man with acute COVID-19.

J is TRBJ1-1 and V is TRBV11-2, with no clear D. Trimming stripped 0 bases from V and 4 bases from J, with 9 bases between. The CDR3 contains 14 residues. Looked up from germline, CDR1 is SGHAT and CDR2 is FQNNGV. CDR3 sequence: CASSLDGAFTEAFF. Written as DNA, the CDR3 is TGTGCCAGCAGCTTAGACGGAGCTTTCACTGAAGCTTTCTTT.

The chain is built from TRBV5-1 and TRBJ1-2, with D uncertain. Per the germline V gene, CDR1 is SGHRS and CDR2 is YFSETQ. V dropped 5 bases and J dropped 4 bases, with 6 bases sitting between them. This CDR3 is built from 11 residues. CDR3 protein: CASSDFYGYTF. CDR3 coding DNA: TGCGCCAGCAGTGACTTCTATGGCTACACCTTC.

The chain joins TRBV27 to TRBJ2-2; tentative D call: TRBD2 (5 bases). The germline V gene has CDR1 MNHEY and CDR2 SMNVEV (reference sequence). CDR3 length equals 14 residues. V shed 8 bases and J shed 0 bases, with 10 bases lying between them. CDR3 residues: CASQMTTNTGELFF. CDR3 DNA sequence: TGTGCCAGCCAAATGACTACGAACACCGGGGAGCTGTTTTTT.